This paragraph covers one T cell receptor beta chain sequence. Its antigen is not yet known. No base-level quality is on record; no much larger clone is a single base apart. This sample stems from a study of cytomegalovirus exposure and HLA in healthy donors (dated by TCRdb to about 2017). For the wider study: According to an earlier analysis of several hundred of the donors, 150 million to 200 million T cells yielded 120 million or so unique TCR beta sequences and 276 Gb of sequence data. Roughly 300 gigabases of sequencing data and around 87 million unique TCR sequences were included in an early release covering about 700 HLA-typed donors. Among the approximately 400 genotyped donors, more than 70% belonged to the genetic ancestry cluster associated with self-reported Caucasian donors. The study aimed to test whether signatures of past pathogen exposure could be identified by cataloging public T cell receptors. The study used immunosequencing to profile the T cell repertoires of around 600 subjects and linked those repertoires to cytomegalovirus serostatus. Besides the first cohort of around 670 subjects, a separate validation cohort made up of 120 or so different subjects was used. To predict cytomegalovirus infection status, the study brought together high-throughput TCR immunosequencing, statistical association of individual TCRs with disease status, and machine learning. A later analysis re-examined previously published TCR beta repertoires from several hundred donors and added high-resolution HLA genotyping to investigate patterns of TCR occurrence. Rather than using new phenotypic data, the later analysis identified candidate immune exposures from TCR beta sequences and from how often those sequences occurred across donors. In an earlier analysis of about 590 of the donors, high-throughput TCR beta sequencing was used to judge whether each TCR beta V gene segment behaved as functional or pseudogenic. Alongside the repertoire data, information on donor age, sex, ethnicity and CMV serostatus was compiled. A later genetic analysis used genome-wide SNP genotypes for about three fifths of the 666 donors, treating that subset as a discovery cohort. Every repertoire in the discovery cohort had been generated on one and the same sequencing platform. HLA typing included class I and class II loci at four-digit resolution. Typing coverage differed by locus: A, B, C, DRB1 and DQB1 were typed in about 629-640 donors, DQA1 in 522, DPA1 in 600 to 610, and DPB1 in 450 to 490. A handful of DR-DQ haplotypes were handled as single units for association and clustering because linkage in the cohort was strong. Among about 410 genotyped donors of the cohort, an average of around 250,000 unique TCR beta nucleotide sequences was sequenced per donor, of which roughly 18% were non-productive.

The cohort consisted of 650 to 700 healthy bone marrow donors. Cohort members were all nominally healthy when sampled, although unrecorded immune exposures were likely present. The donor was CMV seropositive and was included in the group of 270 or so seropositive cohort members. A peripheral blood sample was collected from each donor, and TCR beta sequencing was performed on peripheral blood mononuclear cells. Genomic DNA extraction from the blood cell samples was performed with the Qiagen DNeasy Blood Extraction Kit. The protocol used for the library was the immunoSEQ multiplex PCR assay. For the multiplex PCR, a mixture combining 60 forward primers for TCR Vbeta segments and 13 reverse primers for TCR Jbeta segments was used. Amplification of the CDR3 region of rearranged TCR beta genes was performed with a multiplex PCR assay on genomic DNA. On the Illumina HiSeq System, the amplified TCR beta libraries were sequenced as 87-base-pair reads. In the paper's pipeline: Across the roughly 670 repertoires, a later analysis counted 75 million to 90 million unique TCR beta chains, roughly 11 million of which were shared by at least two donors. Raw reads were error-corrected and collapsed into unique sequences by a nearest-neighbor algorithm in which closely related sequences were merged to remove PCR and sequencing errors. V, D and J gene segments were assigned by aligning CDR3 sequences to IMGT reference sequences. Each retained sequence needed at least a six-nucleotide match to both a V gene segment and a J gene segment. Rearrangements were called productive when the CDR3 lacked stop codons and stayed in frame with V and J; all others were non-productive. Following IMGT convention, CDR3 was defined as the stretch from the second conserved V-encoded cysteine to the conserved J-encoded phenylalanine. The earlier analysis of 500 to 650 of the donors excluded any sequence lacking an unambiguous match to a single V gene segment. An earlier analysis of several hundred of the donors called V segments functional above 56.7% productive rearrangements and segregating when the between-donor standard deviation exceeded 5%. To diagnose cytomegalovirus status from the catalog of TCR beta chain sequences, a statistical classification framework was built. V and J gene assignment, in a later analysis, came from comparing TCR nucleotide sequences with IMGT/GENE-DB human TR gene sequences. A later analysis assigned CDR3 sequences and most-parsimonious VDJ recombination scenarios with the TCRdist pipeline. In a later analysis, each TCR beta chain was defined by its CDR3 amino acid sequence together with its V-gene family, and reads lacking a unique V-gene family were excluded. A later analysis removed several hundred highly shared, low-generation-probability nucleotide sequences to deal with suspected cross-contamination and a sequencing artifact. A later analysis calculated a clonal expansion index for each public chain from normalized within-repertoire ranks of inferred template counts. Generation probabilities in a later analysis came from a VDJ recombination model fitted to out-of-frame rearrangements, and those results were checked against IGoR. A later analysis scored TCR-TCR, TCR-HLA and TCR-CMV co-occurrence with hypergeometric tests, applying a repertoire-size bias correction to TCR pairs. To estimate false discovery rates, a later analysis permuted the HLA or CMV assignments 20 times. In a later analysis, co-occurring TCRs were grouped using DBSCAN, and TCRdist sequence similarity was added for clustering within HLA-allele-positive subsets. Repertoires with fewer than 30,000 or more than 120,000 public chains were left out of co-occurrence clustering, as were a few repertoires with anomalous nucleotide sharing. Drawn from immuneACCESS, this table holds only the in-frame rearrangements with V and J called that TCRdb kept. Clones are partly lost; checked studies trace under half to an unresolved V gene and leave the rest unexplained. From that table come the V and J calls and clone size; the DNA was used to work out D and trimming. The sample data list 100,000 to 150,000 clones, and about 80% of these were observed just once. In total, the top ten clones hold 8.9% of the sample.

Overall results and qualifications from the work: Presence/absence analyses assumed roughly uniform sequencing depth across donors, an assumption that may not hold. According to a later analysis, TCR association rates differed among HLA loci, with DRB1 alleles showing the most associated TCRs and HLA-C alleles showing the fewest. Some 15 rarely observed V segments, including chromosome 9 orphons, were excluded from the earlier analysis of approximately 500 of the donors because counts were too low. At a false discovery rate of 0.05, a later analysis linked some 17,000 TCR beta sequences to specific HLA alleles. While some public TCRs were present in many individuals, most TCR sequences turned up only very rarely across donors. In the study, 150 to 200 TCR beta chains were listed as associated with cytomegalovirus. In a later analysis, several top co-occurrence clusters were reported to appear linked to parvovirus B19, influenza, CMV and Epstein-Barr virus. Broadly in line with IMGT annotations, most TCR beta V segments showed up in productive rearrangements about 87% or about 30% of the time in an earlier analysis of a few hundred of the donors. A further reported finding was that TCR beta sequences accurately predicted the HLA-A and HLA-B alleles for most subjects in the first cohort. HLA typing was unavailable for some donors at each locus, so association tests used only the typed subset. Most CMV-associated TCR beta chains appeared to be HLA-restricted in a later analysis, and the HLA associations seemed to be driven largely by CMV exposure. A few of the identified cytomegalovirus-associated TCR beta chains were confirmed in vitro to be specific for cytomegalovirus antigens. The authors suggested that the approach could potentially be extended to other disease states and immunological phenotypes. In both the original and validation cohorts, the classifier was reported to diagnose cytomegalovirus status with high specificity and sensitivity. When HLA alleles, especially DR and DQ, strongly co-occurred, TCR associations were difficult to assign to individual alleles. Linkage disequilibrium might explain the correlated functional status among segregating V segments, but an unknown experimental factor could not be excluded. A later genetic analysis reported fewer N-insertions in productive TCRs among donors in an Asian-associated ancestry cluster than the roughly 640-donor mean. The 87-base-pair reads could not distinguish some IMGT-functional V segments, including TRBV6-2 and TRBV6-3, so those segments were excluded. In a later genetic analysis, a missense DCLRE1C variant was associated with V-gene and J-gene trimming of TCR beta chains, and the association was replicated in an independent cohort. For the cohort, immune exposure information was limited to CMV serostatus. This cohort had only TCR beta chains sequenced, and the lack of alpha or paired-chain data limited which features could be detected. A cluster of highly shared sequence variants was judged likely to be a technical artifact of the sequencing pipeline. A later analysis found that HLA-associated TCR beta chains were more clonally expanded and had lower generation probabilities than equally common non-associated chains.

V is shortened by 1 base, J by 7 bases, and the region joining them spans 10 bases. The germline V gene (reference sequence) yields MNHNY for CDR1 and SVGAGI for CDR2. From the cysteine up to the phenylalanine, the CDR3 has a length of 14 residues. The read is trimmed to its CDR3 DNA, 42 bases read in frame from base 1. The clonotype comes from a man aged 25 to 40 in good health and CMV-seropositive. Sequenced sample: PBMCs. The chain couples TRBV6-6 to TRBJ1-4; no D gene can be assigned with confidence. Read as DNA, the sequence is TGTGCCAGCAGTTACTTCCCCTCTTCTGAAAAACTGTTTTTT. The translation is CASSYFPSSEKLFF.